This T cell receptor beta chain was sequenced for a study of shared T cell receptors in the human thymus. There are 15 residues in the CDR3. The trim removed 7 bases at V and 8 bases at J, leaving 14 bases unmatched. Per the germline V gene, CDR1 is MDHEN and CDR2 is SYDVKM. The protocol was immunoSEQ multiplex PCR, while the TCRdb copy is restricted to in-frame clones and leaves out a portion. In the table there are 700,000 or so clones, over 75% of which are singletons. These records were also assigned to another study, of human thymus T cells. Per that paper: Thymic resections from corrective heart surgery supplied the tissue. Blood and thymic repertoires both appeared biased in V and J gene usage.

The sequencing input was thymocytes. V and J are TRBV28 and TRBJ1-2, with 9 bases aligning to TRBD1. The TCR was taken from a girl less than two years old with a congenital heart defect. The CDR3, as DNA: TGTGCCAGCAAGACTCCGGGACAGGGCCTCTGGGGCTACACCTTC. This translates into CASKTPGQGLWGYTF.